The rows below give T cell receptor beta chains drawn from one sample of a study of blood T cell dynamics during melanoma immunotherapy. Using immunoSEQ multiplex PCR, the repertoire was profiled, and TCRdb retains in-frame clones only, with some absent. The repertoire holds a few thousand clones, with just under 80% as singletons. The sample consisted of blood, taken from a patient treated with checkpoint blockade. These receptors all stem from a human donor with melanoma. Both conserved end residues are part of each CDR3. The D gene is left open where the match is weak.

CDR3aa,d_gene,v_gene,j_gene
CASSEGPSQETQYF,.,TRBV6-1,TRBJ2-5
CASSLGITSGSIPDTQYF,TRBD2,TRBV7-8,TRBJ2-3
CASSTTGELFF,.,TRBV7-9,TRBJ2-2
CSVEDPRGPFYGYTF,.,TRBV29-1,TRBJ1-2
CAWSTGPRGYTF,.,TRBV30,TRBJ1-2
CASSYRQVNSNQPQHF,.,TRBV6-6,TRBJ1-5
CASSSEDSNQPQHF,.,TRBV7-9,TRBJ1-5
CASSESGENTGELFF,.,TRBV6-5,TRBJ2-2
CASSYTGDSRYEQYF,TRBD1,TRBV6-6,TRBJ2-7
CSVANTGELFF,.,TRBV29-1,TRBJ2-2